Listed below are T cell receptor beta chains from one sample, sequenced in a study of blood T cell repertoires in COVID-19. Some clones are missing from TCRdb's copy, which holds only in-frame ones; the method was immunoSEQ multiplex PCR. The table includes 95,000 to 150,000 clones, around 87% detected once. Sequenced material: peripheral blood. These receptors came from a woman in her 70s with acute or convalescent COVID-19. Each CDR3 is given with its conserved first and last residue. D genes are given only for firm matches. Clone size, where shown, is once, few, many, or a class for clones that have expanded.

V	size	J	D	CDR3	DNA
TRBV4-1	.	TRBJ1-1	TRBD1	CASSQGQGWDTEAFF	TGCGCCAGCAGCCAAGGACAGGGATGGGACACTGAAGCTTTCTTT
TRBV7-9	.	TRBJ1-5	.	CASSLFVFGTLSQPQHF	TGTGCCAGCAGCTTATTCGTTTTTGGGACATTAAGTCAGCCCCAGCATTTT
TRBV28	few	TRBJ1-5	.	CASSSPTEGRQPQHF	TGTGCCAGCAGTTCACCGACGGAGGGCCGTCAGCCCCAGCATTTT
TRBV5-1	.	TRBJ1-1	.	CASSSTGSPGTEAFF	TGCGCCAGCAGCTCCACAGGGTCCCCAGGGACTGAAGCTTTCTTT
TRBV7-9	.	TRBJ2-1	.	CASSALLSVSRDIEQFF	TGTGCCAGCAGCGCGCTCCTGTCGGTTTCGAGGGACATTGAGCAGTTCTTC
TRBV14	.	TRBJ2-2	.	CASSPYTSTGELFF	TGTGCCAGCAGCCCGTACACTAGCACCGGGGAGCTGTTTTTT
TRBV7-8	.	TRBJ2-1	.	CASSLNRFSNEQFF	TGTGCCAGCAGCTTAAACAGGTTCTCCAATGAGCAGTTCTTC
TRBV7-7	.	TRBJ1-4	.	CASSLGRVGTNEKLFF	TGTGCCAGCAGCTTAGGCAGGGTGGGAACTAATGAAAAACTGTTTTTT
TRBV28	.	TRBJ1-3	.	CASSSSGAGNTIYF	TGTGCCAGCAGCTCTTCAGGGGCTGGAAACACCATATATTTT
TRBV9	few	TRBJ1-3	TRBD1	CASSVAGRGESGNTIYF	TGTGCCAGCAGCGTAGCTGGCAGGGGGGAATCTGGAAACACCATATATTTT
TRBV7-9	.	TRBJ2-1	TRBD2	CASSLAGLAGINEQFF	TGTGCCAGCAGCTTAGCCGGACTAGCGGGGATAAATGAGCAGTTCTTC
TRBV3-1/TRBV3-2	.	TRBJ1-2	.	CASSTTVINYGYTF	TGTGCCAGCAGCACGACAGTAATTAACTATGGCTACACCTTC
TRBV5-1	.	TRBJ1-1	.	CASKGDWQNMNTEAFF	TGCGCCAGCAAAGGAGATTGGCAGAACATGAACACTGAAGCTTTCTTT
TRBV11-2	.	TRBJ2-3	.	CASTAWRGTDTQYF	TGTGCCAGCACAGCTTGGCGGGGCACAGATACGCAGTATTTT
TRBV2	.	TRBJ2-7	TRBD2	CASSDIAGGAPNNYEQYF	TGTGCCAGCAGTGACATAGCGGGGGGGGCCCCAAACAATTACGAGCAGTACTTC
TRBV18	.	TRBJ1-2	.	CASSPAETVPGYTF	TGTGCCAGCTCACCAGCAGAGACAGTCCCTGGCTACACCTTC
TRBV5-1	few	TRBJ2-2	TRBD2	CASSPTSGGSTGELFF	TGCGCCAGCAGCCCGACTAGCGGGGGGAGTACCGGGGAGCTGTTTTTT
TRBV24-1	.	TRBJ1-5	.	CATSEPGSNQPQHF	TGTGCCACCAGTGAGCCAGGGAGCAATCAGCCCCAGCATTTT
TRBV5-1	.	TRBJ2-7	TRBD2	CASSPQAGGAYEQYF	TGCGCCAGCAGCCCCCAGGCGGGGGGGGCCTACGAGCAGTACTTC
TRBV11-2	.	TRBJ1-4	.	CASSLGQGYNEKLFF	TGTGCCAGCAGCTTAGGGCAGGGTTATAATGAAAAACTGTTTTTT
TRBV11-3	.	TRBJ2-5	.	CASSRGTTQETQYF	TGTGCCAGCAGTAGGGGGACGACTCAAGAGACCCAGTACTTC
TRBV11-3	.	TRBJ1-1	.	CASSLDGGQITEAFF	TGTGCCAGCAGCTTAGACGGGGGGCAGATTACTGAAGCTTTCTTT
TRBV7-8	.	TRBJ2-1	TRBD1	CASSSGTGGYNEQFF	TGTGCCAGCAGCTCTGGTACAGGGGGCTACAATGAGCAGTTCTTC
TRBV12-3/TRBV12-4	.	TRBJ2-7	.	CASSGGSNYKQYF	TGTGCCAGCAGTGGGGGGTCAAACTACAAGCAGTACTTC
TRBV28	.	TRBJ2-4	.	CASSLERILAKNIQYF	TGTGCCAGCAGTTTAGAGAGAATCCTAGCCAAAAACATTCAGTACTTC
TRBV19	.	TRBJ1-2	.	CASSITRAEGYTF	TGTGCCAGTAGTATTACCAGGGCTGAGGGCTACACCTTC
TRBV5-1	.	TRBJ2-2	.	CASSLVGQSTGELFF	TGCGCCAGCAGCTTGGTTGGACAGTCGACCGGGGAGCTGTTTTTT
TRBV7-6	.	TRBJ1-4	TRBD1	CASSFGQGYEKLFF	TGTGCCAGCAGCTTTGGACAGGGTTATGAAAAACTGTTTTTT
TRBV13	few	TRBJ2-7	.	CASSPRGFRGIGDEQYF	TGTGCCAGCAGCCCCCGGGGATTTCGGGGGATCGGGGACGAGCAGTACTTC
TRBV2	.	TRBJ2-5	.	CASKQGVQETQYF	TGTGCCAGCAAACAGGGAGTTCAAGAGACCCAGTACTTC
TRBV4-2	.	TRBJ2-7	.	CASSQEGRGYEQYF	TGTGCCAGCAGCCAAGAGGGGCGGGGCTACGAGCAGTACTTC
TRBV19	.	TRBJ2-7	TRBD1	CASSPGQVFISYEQYF	TGTGCCAGTAGTCCGGGACAGGTATTTATCTCCTACGAGCAGTACTTC
TRBV6-5	.	TRBJ1-4	TRBD1	CASRPDRGGRKLFF	TGTGCCAGCAGGCCAGACAGGGGGGGAAGAAAACTGTTTTTT
TRBV9	.	TRBJ1-1	TRBD1	CASSAGDRRAFF	TGTGCCAGCAGCGCGGGGGACAGGAGAGCTTTCTTT
TRBV2	.	TRBJ1-5	.	CASSEALRQAQPQHF	TGTGCCAGCAGTGAAGCGCTAAGACAGGCCCAGCCCCAGCATTTT
TRBV4-1	.	TRBJ1-6	TRBD1	CASSQVVLGQGERRSPLHF	TGCGCCAGCAGCCAAGTAGTTCTGGGACAGGGGGAAAGAAGATCACCCCTCCACTTT
TRBV1	.	TRBJ1-5	.	CTSSVWDRRNSNQPQHF	TGCACCAGCAGCGTTTGGGACAGAAGAAATAGCAATCAGCCCCAGCATTTT
TRBV11-2	.	TRBJ2-3	.	CASSLGRTTDTQYF	TGTGCCAGCAGCTTAGGTAGAACGACAGATACGCAGTATTTT
TRBV11-1	.	TRBJ2-7	TRBD1	CASSSSNRGSYEQYF	TGTGCCAGCAGCTCATCCAACAGGGGGAGCTACGAGCAGTACTTC
TRBV25-1	.	TRBJ1-2	.	CASHKDGGAEGYTF	TGTGCCAGCCACAAAGATGGGGGCGCGGAAGGCTACACCTTC